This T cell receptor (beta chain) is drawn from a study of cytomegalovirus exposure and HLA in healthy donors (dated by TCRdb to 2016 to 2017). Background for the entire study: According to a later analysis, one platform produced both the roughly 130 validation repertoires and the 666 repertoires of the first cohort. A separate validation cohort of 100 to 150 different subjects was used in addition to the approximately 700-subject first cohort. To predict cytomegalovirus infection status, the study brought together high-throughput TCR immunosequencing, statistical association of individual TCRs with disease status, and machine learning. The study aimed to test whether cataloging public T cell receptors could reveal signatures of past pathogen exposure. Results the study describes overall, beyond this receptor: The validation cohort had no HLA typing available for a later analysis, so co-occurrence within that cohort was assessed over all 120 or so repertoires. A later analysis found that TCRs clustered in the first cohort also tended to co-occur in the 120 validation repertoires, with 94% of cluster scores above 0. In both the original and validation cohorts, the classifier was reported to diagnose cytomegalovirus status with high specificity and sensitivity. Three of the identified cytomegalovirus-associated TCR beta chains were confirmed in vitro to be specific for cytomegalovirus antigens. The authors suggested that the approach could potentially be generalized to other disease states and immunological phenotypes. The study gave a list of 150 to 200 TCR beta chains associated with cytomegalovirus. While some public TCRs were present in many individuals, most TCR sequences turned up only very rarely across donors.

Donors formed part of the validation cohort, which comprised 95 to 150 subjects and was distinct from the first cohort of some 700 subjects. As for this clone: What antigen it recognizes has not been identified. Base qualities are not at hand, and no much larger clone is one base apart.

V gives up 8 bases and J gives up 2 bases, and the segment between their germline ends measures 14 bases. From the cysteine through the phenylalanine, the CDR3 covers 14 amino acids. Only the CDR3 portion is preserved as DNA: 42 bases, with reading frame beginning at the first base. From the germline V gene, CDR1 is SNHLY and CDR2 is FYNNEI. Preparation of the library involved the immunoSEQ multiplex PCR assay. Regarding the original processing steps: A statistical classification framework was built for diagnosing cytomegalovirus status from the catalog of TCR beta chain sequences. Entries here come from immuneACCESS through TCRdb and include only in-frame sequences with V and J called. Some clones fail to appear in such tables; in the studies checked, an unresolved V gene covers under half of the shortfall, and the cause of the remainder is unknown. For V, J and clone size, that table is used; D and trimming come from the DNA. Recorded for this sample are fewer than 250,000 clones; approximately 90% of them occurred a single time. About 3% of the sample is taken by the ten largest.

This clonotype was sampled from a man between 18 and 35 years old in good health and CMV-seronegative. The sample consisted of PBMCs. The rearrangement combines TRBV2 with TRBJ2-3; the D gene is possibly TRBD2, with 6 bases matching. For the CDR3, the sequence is CASAELANTDTQYF. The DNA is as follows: TGTGCCAGCGCGGAACTAGCTAACACAGATACGCAGTATTTT.